This T cell receptor (beta chain) was observed in a study of blood T cell repertoires in COVID-19. In germline, CDR1 is MNHEY, CDR2 SMNVEV (reference sequence). J lost 6 bases, V lost 4 bases, and 11 bases had no gene match. The CDR3 consists of 17 residues. Original processing methods: Estimated nucleated cell counts came from reference gene primer amplification. The assay was immunoSEQ multiplex PCR, and TCRdb's table has in-frame clones only and misses some. D and trimming were read from the DNA, whereas the V and J calls and clone size are those reported in that table. The sample carries about 140,000 clones, about 86% recorded once.

This chain connects TRBV27 to TRBJ1-6, with TRBD1 identical over 8 bases. The sequencing sample was made of peripheral blood. The TCR was taken from a woman aged 60-75 years with acute or convalescent COVID-19. The CDR3 loop is CASSSRRTGGFNSPLHF. The CDR3 bases are TGTGCCAGCAGTTCTCGTCGTACAGGGGGATTTAATTCACCCCTCCACTTT.